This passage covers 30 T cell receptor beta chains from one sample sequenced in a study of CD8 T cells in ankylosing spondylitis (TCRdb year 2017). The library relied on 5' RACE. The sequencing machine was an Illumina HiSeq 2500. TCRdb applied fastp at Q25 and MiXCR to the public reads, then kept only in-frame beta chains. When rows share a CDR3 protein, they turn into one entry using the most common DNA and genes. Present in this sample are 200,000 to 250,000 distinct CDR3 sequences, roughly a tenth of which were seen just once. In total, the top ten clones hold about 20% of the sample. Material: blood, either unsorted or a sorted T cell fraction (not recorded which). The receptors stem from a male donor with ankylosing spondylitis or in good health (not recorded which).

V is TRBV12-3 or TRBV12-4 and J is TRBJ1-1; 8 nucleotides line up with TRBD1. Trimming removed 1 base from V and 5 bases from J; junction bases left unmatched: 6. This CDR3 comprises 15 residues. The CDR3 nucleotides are TGTGCCAGCAGTTTAGTCGGACAGGGTAGGACTGAAGCTTTCTTT. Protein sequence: CASSLVGQGRTEAFF.

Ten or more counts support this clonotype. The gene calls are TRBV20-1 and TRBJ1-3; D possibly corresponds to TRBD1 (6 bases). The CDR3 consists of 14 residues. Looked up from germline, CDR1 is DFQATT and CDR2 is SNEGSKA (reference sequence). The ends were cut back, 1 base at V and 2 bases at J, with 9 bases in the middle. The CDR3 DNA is TGCAGTGCTAGAGCGTGGACAGCTGGAAACACCATATATTTT. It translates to CSARAWTAGNTIYF.

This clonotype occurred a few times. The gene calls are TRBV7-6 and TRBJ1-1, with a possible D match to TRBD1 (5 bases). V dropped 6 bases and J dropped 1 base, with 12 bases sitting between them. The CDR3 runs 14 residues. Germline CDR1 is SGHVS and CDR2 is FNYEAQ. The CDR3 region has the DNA TGTGCCAGCAGTCCCATGGGGGGGAACACTGAAGCTTTCTTT. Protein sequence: CASSPMGGNTEAFF.

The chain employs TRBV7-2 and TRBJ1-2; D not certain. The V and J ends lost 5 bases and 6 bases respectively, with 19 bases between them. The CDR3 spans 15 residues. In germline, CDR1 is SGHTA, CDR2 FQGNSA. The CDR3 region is CASSPSTTVFDGYTF. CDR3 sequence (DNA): TGTGCCAGCAGCCCCTCGACAACGGTTTTCGATGGCTACACCTTC.

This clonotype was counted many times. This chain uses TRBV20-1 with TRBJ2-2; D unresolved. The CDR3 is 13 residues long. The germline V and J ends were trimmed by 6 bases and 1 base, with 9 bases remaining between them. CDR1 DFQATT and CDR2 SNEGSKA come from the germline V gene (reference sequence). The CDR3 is CSAERQNTGELFF. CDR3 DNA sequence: TGCAGTGCGGAACGACAGAACACCGGGGAGCTGTTTTTT.

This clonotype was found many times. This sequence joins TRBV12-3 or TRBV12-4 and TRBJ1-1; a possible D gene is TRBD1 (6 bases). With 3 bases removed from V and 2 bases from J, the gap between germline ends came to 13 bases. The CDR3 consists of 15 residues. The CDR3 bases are TGTGCCAGCAGTTTTCCCAGGGGTGGCAACACTGAAGCTTTCTTT. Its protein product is CASSFPRGGNTEAFF.

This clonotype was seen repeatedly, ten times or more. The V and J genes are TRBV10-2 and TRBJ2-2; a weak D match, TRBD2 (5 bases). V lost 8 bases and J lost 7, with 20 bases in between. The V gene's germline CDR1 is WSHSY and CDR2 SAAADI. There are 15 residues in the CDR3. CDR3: CASQPASPWGGELFF. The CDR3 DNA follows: TGCGCCAGCCAACCCGCTAGCCCATGGGGCGGGGAGCTGTTTTTT.

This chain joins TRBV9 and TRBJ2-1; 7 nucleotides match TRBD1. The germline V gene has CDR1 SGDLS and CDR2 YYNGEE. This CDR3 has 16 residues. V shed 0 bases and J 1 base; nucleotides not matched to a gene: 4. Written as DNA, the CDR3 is TGTGCCAGCAGCGTAGATGACAGGGATTCCTACAATGAGCAGTTCTTC. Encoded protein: CASSVDDRDSYNEQFF. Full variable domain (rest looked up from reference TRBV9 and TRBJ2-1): DSGVTQTPKHLITATGQRVTLRCSPRSGDLSVYWYQQSLDQGLQFLIQYYNGEERAKGNILERFSAQQFPDLHSELNLSSLELGDSALYFCASSVDDRDSYNEQFFGPGTRLTVL.

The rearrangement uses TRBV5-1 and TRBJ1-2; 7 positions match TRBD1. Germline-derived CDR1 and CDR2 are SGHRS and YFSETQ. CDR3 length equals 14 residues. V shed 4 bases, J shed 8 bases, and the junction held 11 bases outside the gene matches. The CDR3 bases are TGCGCCAGCAGCCAGGGGGGCCCGGCGGCGGGCTACACCTTC. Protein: CASSQGGPAAGYTF.

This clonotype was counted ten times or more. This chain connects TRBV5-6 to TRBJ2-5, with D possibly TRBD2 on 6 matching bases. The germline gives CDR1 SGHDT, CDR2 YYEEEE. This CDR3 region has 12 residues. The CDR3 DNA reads TGTGCAGCCTCCCTCCGGGGGGAGACCCAGTACTTC. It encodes CAASLRGETQYF.

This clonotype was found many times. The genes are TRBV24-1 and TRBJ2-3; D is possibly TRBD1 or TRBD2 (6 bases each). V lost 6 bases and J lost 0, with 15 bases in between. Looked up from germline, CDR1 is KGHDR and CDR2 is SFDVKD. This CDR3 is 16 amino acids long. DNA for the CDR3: TGTGCCACCAGTAGGACGGGGGCCGCTAGCACAGATACGCAGTATTTT. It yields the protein CATSRTGAASTDTQYF.

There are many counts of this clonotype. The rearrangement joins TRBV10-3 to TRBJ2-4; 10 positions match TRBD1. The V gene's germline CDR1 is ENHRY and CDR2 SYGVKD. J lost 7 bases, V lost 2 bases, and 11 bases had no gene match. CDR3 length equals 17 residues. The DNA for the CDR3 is TGTGCCATCAGTGAGGACGAGGACAGGGGGTCCCGGAACATTCAGTACTTC. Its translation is CAISEDEDRGSRNIQYF.

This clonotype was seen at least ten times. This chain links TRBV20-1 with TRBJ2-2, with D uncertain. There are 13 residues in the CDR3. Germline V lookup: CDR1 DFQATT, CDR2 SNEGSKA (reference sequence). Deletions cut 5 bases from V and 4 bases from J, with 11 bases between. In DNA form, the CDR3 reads TGCAGTGCTTCCTTCGGATCCACCGGGGAGCTGTTTTTT. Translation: CSASFGSTGELFF.

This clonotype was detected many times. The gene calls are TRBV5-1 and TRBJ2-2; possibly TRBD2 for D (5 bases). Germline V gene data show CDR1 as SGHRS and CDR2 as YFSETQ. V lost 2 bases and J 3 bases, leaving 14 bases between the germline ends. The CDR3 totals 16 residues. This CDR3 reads CASSFPLGDDTGELFF. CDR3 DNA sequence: TGCGCCAGCAGCTTCCCGCTGGGAGACGACACCGGGGAGCTGTTTTTT.

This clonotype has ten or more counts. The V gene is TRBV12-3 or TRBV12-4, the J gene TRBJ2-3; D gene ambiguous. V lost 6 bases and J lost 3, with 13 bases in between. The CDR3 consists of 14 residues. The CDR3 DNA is TGTGCCAGCAGGTTGTTTGGTTGGACAGATACGCAGTATTTT. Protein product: CASRLFGWTDTQYF.

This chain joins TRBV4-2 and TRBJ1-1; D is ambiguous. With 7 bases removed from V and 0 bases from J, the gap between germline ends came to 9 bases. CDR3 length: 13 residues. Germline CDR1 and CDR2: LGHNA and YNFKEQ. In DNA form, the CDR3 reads TGTGCCAGCAATGGAAACTTGAACACTGAAGCTTTCTTT. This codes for CASNGNLNTEAFF.

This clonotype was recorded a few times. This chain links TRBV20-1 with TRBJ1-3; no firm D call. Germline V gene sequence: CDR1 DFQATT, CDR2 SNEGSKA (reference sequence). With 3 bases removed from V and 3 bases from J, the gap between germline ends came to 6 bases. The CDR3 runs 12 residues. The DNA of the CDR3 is TGCAGTGCTAGGGTGGGTGGAAACACCATATATTTT. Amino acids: CSARVGGNTIYF.

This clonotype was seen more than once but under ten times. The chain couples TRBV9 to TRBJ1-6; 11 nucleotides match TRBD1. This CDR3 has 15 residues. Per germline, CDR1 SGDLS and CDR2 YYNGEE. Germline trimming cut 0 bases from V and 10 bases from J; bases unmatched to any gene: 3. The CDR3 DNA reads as TGTGCCAGCAGCGTAGAAGGGACAGGGGGATCACCCCTCCACTTT. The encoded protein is CASSVEGTGGSPLHF.

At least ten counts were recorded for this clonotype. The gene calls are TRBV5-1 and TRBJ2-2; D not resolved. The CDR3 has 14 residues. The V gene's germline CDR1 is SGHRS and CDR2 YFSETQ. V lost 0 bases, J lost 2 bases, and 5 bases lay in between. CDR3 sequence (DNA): TGCGCCAGCAGCTTGGGGCACAACACCGGGGAGCTGTTTTTT. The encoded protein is CASSLGHNTGELFF.

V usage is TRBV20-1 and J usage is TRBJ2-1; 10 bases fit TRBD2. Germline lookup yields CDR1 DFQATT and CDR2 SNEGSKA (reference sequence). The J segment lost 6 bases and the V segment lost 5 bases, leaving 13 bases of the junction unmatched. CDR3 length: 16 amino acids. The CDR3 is CSAPDSASGGSNEQFF. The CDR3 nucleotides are TGCAGTGCTCCCGACAGCGCTAGCGGGGGTTCCAATGAGCAGTTCTTC.

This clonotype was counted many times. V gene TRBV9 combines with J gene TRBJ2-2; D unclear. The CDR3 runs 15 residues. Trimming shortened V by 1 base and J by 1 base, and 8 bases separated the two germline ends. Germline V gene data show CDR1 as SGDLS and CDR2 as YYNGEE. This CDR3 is CASSVMKGNTGELFF. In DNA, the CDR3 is TGTGCCAGCAGCGTAATGAAGGGGAACACCGGGGAGCTGTTTTTT.

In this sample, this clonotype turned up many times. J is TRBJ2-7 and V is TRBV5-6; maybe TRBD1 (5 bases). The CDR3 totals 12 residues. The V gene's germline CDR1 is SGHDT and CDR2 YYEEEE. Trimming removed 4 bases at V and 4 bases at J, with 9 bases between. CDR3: CASSRTSYEQYF. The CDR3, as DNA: TGTGCCAGCAGCCGGACAAGTTACGAGCAGTACTTC.

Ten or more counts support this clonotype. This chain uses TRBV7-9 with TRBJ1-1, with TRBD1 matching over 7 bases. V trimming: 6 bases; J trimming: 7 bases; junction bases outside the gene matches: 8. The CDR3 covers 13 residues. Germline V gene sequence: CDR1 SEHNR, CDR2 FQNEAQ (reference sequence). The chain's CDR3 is CASSTGQVSEAFF. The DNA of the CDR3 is TGTGCCAGCAGTACAGGACAGGTTAGTGAAGCTTTCTTT.

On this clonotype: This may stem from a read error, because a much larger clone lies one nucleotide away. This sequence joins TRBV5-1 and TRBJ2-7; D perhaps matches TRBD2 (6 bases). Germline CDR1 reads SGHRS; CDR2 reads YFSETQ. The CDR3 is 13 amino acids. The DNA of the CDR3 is TGCGCCAGCAGCTTCCTGGGAGGCTACGGGCAGTACTTC. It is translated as CASSFLGGYGQYF.

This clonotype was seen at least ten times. The CDR3 DNA reads as TGCGCCAGCAGCGCGACAGGAAGCAATCAGCCCCAGCATTTT. This sequence encodes CASSATGSNQPQHF. The gene calls are TRBV5-1 and TRBJ1-5; possibly TRBD1 for D (6 bases). CDR1 and CDR2 (germline): SGHRS, YFSETQ. Trimming took off 4 bases at V and 1 base at J, with 9 bases between the two ends. The CDR3 contains 14 residues.

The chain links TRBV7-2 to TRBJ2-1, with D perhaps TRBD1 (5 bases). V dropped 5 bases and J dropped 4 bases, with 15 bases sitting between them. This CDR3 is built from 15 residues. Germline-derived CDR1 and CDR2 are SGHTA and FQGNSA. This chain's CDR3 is CASSTGAGMYNEQFF. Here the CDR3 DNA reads TGTGCCAGCAGCACCGGAGCAGGGATGTACAATGAGCAGTTCTTC.

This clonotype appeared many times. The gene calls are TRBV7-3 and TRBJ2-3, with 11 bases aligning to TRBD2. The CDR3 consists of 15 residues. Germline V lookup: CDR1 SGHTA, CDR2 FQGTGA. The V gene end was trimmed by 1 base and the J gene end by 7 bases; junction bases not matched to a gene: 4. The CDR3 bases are TGTGCCAGCAGCTTAATTAGCGGGGGGGCAAATACGCAGTATTTT. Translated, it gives CASSLISGGANTQYF.

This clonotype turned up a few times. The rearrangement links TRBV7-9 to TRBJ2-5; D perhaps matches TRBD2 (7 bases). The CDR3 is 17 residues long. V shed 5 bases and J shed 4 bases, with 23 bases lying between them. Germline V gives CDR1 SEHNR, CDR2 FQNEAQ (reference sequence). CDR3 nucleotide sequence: TGTGCCAGCAGCCCTAGGTGGGATGGCGGGGGCCGAGAGACCCAGTACTTC. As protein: CASSPRWDGGGRETQYF.

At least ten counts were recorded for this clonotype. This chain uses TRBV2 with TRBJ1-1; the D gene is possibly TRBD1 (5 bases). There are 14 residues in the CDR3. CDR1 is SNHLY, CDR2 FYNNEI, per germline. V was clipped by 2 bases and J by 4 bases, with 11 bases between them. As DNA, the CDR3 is TGTGCCAGCAGTGAATGGCGAAGGGGCACTGAAGCTTTCTTT. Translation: CASSEWRRGTEAFF.

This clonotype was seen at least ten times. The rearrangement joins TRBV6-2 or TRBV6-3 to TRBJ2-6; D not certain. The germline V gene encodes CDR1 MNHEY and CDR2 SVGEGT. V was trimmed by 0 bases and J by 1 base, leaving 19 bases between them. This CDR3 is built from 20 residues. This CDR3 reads CASSYSRSETPFSGANVLTF. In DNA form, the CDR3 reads TGTGCCAGCAGTTACTCGAGATCCGAAACCCCCTTTTCTGGGGCCAACGTCCTGACTTTC.